Included here is one TCR beta chain sequence, with context. The antigen is undetermined. The data derive from a study of cytomegalovirus exposure and HLA in healthy donors. Study overall: There were under 140 million unique TCR beta sequences, drawn from approximately 180 million T cells, in an earlier analysis. From donors who were HLA-typed, an early data release held 80 million or so unique TCRs.

PCR amplification relied on 60 Vbeta primers (plus 13 Jbeta primers). Method: immunoSEQ multiplex PCR; TCRdb's copy keeps in-frame clones and lacks some. The table records under 90,000 clones, more than 80% of them present only once. Regarding the study as a whole: Some V segments (TRBV6-2 and TRBV6-3 among them) were excluded as indistinguishable. TCR beta V- and J-gene trimming, according to a later analysis, was linked to a missense DCLRE1C variant.

CDR3 length: 14 amino acids. Germline assignment: CDR1 SEHNR and CDR2 FQNEAQ (reference sequence). Trimming left V 5 bases short and J 0 bases short, with 11 bases between. This clonotype was sampled from a man between 18 and 29 years old in good health and CMV-seronegative. The sequenced sample was PBMCs. The chain has TRBV7-9 and TRBJ2-7; D possibly corresponds to TRBD1 (5 bases). CDR3 in DNA: TGTGCCAGCAGCCAGTTCGACAGCTCCTACGAGCAGTACTTC. Protein product: CASSQFDSSYEQYF.